This TCR beta chain originates from a study of CD8+ T cells in alopecia areata. Study-wide results and caveats: Scalp clonality and expanded CD8+ clones among the top 100 showed significant decreases with tofacitinib. Only one nonresponder was present, which leaves the link between baseline CD8+ expansion and response uncertain.

Indicated treatment: oral pan-JAK inhibitor, 5-10 mg twice daily. Lesional scalp punch biopsies and peripheral blood came from alopecia areata patients. To note about this clone: Its antigen is not known.

Isolated RNA was reverse transcribed into cDNA used as the sequencing template. Method: immunoSEQ multiplex PCR; TCRdb's copy keeps in-frame clones and lacks some. The sample comprises hundreds of thousands of clones, over 45% of which are singletons, and under 2% rests with the top ten. The V gene's germline CDR1 is LNHDA and CDR2 SQIVND (reference sequence). V lost 3 bases, J lost 6 bases, and 12 bases lay in between. This CDR3 has 15 amino acids. The TCR was taken from a human donor with alopecia areata. This chain joins TRBV19 and TRBJ1-6; no reliable D call. Specimen: CD4+ T cells sorted from blood, collected at week 24, from a patient treated with tofacitinib. The CDR3, as DNA: TGTGCCAGTAGTATCTTATCGGACTTTAATTCACCCCTCCACTTT. Translating it yields CASSILSDFNSPLHF.